Included here is one TCR beta chain sequence, with context. Its specificity is unknown. These data belong to a study of T cells after yellow fever vaccination. Template switching with 5'RACE generated the TCR cDNA and added a universal primer site and UMIs. MiXCR, run by TCRdb on the 5' RACE reads, gives a single entry per CDR3 protein. The sample includes approximately 550,000 distinct CDR3 sequences, roughly 19% seen only once; the top ten take roughly an eighth. Notes on the study in general: Most primary-vaccination clones recurred post-booster (under 98% CD4, over 70% CD8). Abundant clonotypes (contaminants from the bulk population) could be present in FACS-sorted repertoires.

The CDR3 length is 13 residues. Germline loops: CDR1 SGHRS, CDR2 YFSETQ. Trimming took off 6 bases at V and 3 bases at J, with 9 bases between the two ends. The receptor's source is a young man who received the YFV17D yellow fever vaccine. The rearrangement joins TRBV5-1 to TRBJ2-2; the D gene is possibly TRBD1 (5 bases). The starting material was PBMCs, obtained 15 days after the yellow fever booster vaccination. CDR3: CASKSRDTGELFF. The CDR3 DNA is TGCGCCAGCAAGAGCAGGGACACCGGGGAGCTGTTTTTT.